These 28 T cell receptor beta chains originate from one sample sequenced in a study of identical twins (dated by TCRdb to the mid-2010s). Libraries were made using 5' RACE. The sequencer was an Illumina HiSeq 2000. TCRdb applied fastp at Q25 and MiXCR to the public reads, then kept only in-frame beta chains. Each entry merges the rows of one CDR3 protein and shows their most common DNA and genes. The sample table contains 550,000 to 700,000 distinct CDR3 sequences; only one count was recorded for 21% of them. The top ten constitute about 4.5% of the sample. In addition, the sample was reused for a study of T cells expressing NK-cell markers.

Sequencing was done on a sample of PBMCs. These receptors were obtained from a woman under 30 in good health.

Many counts were recorded for this clonotype. The genes are TRBV7-2 and TRBJ2-1; D unclear. This CDR3 region has 15 residues. V was clipped by 1 base and J by 1 base, with 8 bases between them. Germline CDR1 and CDR2: SGHTA and FQGNSA. The CDR3 DNA reads as TGTGCCAGCAGCTTAGATGTGGGTTCCTACAATGAGCAGTTCTTC. Its protein product is CASSLDVGSYNEQFF.

Many counts were recorded for this clonotype. The V and J genes are TRBV12-3 or TRBV12-4 and TRBJ2-7, with 8 bases fitting TRBD1. The length of the CDR3 is 18 residues. V lost 4 bases, J lost 3 bases, and 17 bases stayed unmatched. The chain's CDR3 is CASSSAPALGQGNYEQYF. CDR3 coding DNA: TGTGCCAGCAGTTCGGCACCAGCTCTCGGACAGGGCAACTACGAGCAGTACTTC.

This rearrangement joins TRBV7-2 to TRBJ2-6, with D unclear. Germline V gene lookup returns CDR1 SGHTA and CDR2 FQGNSA. This CDR3 has 18 residues. V was pared by 1 base and J by 0 bases, with 13 bases between. CDR3 in DNA: TGTGCCAGCAGCTTAGGGCAGATATTTGTCTCTGGGGCCAACGTCCTGACTTTC. Translation: CASSLGQIFVSGANVLTF.

This clonotype was counted many times. The J gene is TRBJ1-1, the V gene TRBV20-1; no reliable D call. The CDR3 is 15 residues long. V shed 5 bases and J shed 0 bases, with 16 bases lying between them. Germline values: CDR1 DFQATT, CDR2 SNEGSKA (reference sequence). The CDR3 sequence: CSAPPSTNMNTEAFF. As DNA, the CDR3 is TGCAGTGCTCCCCCCTCGACTAACATGAACACTGAAGCTTTCTTT.

The chain couples TRBV4-2 to TRBJ2-6; the D is unclear. The CDR3 loop spans 17 amino acids. Germline V gives CDR1 LGHNA, CDR2 YNFKEQ. V shed 4 bases and J shed 0 bases, with 13 bases lying between them. CDR3 loop: CASSPGWVSSGANVLTF. In DNA form, the CDR3 reads TGTGCCAGCAGCCCCGGGTGGGTGAGCTCTGGGGCCAACGTCCTGACTTTC.

The J gene is TRBJ1-2, the V gene TRBV7-2; D is ambiguous. V shed 6 bases and J shed 4 bases, with 12 bases lying between them. Germline values: CDR1 SGHTA, CDR2 FQGNSA. CDR3 length: 13 amino acids. The CDR3 loop reads CASRLQTSYGYTF. For the CDR3, the DNA is TGTGCCAGCAGGTTACAGACTAGCTATGGCTACACCTTC.

The V call is TRBV10-3, the J call TRBJ2-1; 13 bases match TRBD2. V lost 0 bases to trimming and J lost 6 bases; unmatched junction nucleotides: 5. The CDR3 spans 17 residues. CDR1 and CDR2 (germline): ENHRY, SYGVKD. The CDR3 DNA reads TGTGCCATCAGTGAGTCACTAGCGGGAGGGCCGGGCAATGAGCAGTTCTTC. Residues: CAISESLAGGPGNEQFF.

V is TRBV10-3 and J is TRBJ2-1; 11 bases match TRBD2. CDR3 length: 18 amino acids. The trim removed 8 bases at V and 3 bases at J, leaving 15 bases unmatched. Germline V gene sequence: CDR1 ENHRY, CDR2 SYGVKD. In DNA, the CDR3 is TGTGCCATCCAAGAGGCCCACCCCGGGACTAGCGGCTACAATGAGCAGTTCTTC. Residues: CAIQEAHPGTSGYNEQFF.

This chain links TRBV7-2 with TRBJ2-2; D gene unclear. With 7 bases removed from V and 7 bases from J, the gap between germline ends came to 22 bases. CDR1 is SGHTA and CDR2 is FQGNSA in the germline V gene. CDR3 length: 16 residues. CDR3 in DNA: TGTGCCAGCAAACCGGGTCCTCCTGCCTCAGGCGGGGAGCTGTTTTTT. This codes for CASKPGPPASGGELFF.

CDR3 bases: TGTGCCAGCAGCCCCCCTCGGGGTTCACCCCTCCACTTT. It translates to CASSPPRGSPLHF. The V and J genes are TRBV6-1 and TRBJ1-6; D unclear. The germline V and J ends were trimmed by 6 bases and 9 bases, with 12 bases remaining between them. The CDR3 length is 13 residues. Germline assignment: CDR1 MNHNS and CDR2 SASEGT.

The chain uses TRBV5-1 and TRBJ1-5; D gene uncertain. CDR1 and CDR2 (germline): SGHRS, YFSETQ. This CDR3 is 14 amino acids long. The ends were cut back, 0 bases at V and 5 bases at J, with 9 bases in the middle. The CDR3 DNA reads TGCGCCAGCAGCTTGGAGGCGGCGGATCAGCCCCAGCATTTT. Translated: CASSLEAADQPQHF.

This clonotype was seen only a few times. This CDR3 is CSWGTGRGNSPLHF. Written as DNA, the CDR3 is TGCAGTTGGGGGACAGGACGGGGAAATTCACCCCTCCACTTT. The rearrangement links TRBV20-1 to TRBJ1-6, with TRBD1 identical over 8 bases. CDR1 and CDR2 (germline): DFQATT, SNEGSKA (reference sequence). There are 14 residues in the CDR3. V lost 8 bases to trimming and J lost 7 bases; unmatched junction nucleotides: 10.

This clonotype came up many times. V is TRBV6-2 or TRBV6-3 and J is TRBJ2-3, with D possibly being TRBD1 (5 bases). CDR1 and CDR2 (germline): MNHEY, SVGEGT. V was clipped by 6 bases and J by 6 bases, with 7 bases between them. This CDR3 is 11 amino acids long. This CDR3 is CASRHRDTQYF. The CDR3 DNA is TGTGCCAGCAGACACAGGGATACGCAGTATTTT.

V and J are TRBV18 and TRBJ2-1, with 14 bases matching TRBD2. With 3 bases clipped from V and 6 bases from J, the junction kept 7 bases outside the gene matches. This CDR3 spans 17 amino acids. Looked up from germline, CDR1 is KGHSH and CDR2 is LQKENI. CDR3 coding DNA: TGTGCCAGCTCACCCCCCGGACTAGCGGGAGGCGGCAATGAGCAGTTCTTC. Translation gives CASSPPGLAGGGNEQFF. Supplemented by reference TRBV18 and TRBJ2-1, the full variable domain reads NAGVMQNPRHLVRRRGQEARLRCSPMKGHSHVYWYRQLPEEGLKFMVYLQKENIIDESGMPKERFSAEFPKEGPSILRIQQVVRGDSAAYFCASSPPGLAGGGNEQFFGPGTRLTVL.

This clonotype has only one observation. The chain recombines TRBV19 with TRBJ2-5, with TRBD1 as a possible D gene (6 bases). V gave up 3 bases and J gave up 5 bases, with 13 bases separating them. In germline, CDR1 is LNHDA, CDR2 SQIVND (reference sequence). The CDR3 sequence is 14 residues long. CDR3 sequence: CASSIPGAMETQYF. CDR3 DNA sequence: TGTGCCAGTAGTATTCCAGGGGCGATGGAGACCCAGTACTTC.

The sample holds many counts of this clonotype. The V gene is TRBV4-2, the J gene TRBJ1-2; D ambiguous. V dropped 1 base and J dropped 3 bases, with 12 bases sitting between them. Germline CDR1 LGHNA, CDR2 YNFKEQ. This CDR3 comprises 15 residues. The CDR3 DNA is TGTGCCAGCAGCCAAGTCGTGGGCCAAGACTATGGCTACACCTTC. Translated: CASSQVVGQDYGYTF.

Only a few counts were recorded for this clonotype. This chain joins TRBV3-1 and TRBJ2-3, with unresolved D. The length of the CDR3 is 14 residues. The germline V and J ends were trimmed by 0 bases and 5 bases, with 9 bases remaining between them. CDR1 and CDR2 from the germline V gene are LGHDT and YNNKEL (reference sequence). The CDR3 DNA reads TGTGCCAGCAGCCAAGATAAGGGTAAAGATACGCAGTATTTT. It encodes CASSQDKGKDTQYF.

The chain is built from TRBV4-3 and TRBJ2-7; D is unclear. The CDR3 is made up of 13 amino acids. Germline CDR1 reads LGHNA; CDR2 reads YSLEER. Trimming stripped 3 bases from V and 3 bases from J, with 9 bases between. CDR3 amino acids: CASSHARYYEQYF. As DNA, the CDR3 is TGCGCCAGCAGCCACGCAAGGTACTACGAGCAGTACTTC.

This rearrangement joins TRBV5-5 to TRBJ2-7; either TRBD1 or TRBD2 may fit D (6 bases each). CDR1 is SGHKS, CDR2 YYEKEE, per germline (reference sequence). V shed 0 bases and J shed 3 bases, with 13 bases lying between them. This CDR3 region has 15 residues. The CDR3 is CASSLEQGLFYEQYF. The CDR3 DNA follows: TGTGCCAGCAGCTTGGAACAGGGACTCTTCTACGAGCAGTACTTC.

A few counts support this clonotype. The J gene is TRBJ2-1, the V gene TRBV5-1; D possibly corresponds to TRBD1 (5 bases). The germline V gene encodes CDR1 SGHRS and CDR2 YFSETQ. This CDR3 contains 13 residues. Trimming cost V 5 bases and J 7 bases, with 13 bases left between them. CDR3 in amino acids: CASSQKGINEQFF. CDR3 DNA sequence: TGCGCCAGCAGTCAAAAGGGGATAAATGAGCAGTTCTTC.

The chain carries TRBV20-1 and TRBJ2-7; 9 bases fit TRBD1. CDR3 length equals 15 residues. The trim removed 0 bases at V and 3 bases at J, leaving 6 bases unmatched. CDR1 and CDR2 from the germline V gene are DFQATT and SNEGSKA (reference sequence). The CDR3 here is CSARDLGQGDYEQYF. The CDR3 DNA reads as TGCAGTGCTAGAGATTTGGGACAGGGCGACTACGAGCAGTACTTC.

The CDR3 region is CASRPDPDRFYGYTF. The DNA for the CDR3 is TGTGCCAGCAGACCAGACCCCGACCGATTCTATGGCTACACCTTC. The V call is TRBV6-1, the J call TRBJ1-2; D is uncertain. Germline V CDR1 and CDR2: MNHNS, SASEGT. This CDR3 is built from 15 residues. Trimming cost V 6 bases and J 4 bases, with 18 bases left between them.

The table lists this clonotype with a few counts. The CDR3 DNA sequence: TGCAGTGCTTACCGGCGACACGACAATGAGCAGTTCTTC. It yields the protein CSAYRRHDNEQFF. The chain carries TRBV20-1 and TRBJ2-1; D remains ambiguous. Germline CDR1 reads DFQATT; CDR2 reads SNEGSKA (reference sequence). The CDR3 contains 13 residues. V shed 5 bases and J shed 5 bases, with 13 bases lying between them.

The chain couples TRBV20-1 to TRBJ2-1; possibly TRBD1 for D (5 bases). This CDR3 is built from 12 residues. V was cut by 5 bases and J by 8 bases, with 13 bases left in between. Germline-derived CDR1 and CDR2 are DFQATT and SNEGSKA (reference sequence). The CDR3 bases are TGCAGTGCTGACGTTGGGGCCTATGAGCAGTTCTTC. Translated, it gives CSADVGAYEQFF.

The chain carries TRBV5-1 and TRBJ1-1; maybe TRBD1 (6 bases). The germline CDR1 and CDR2 sequences are SGHRS and YFSETQ. The CDR3 runs 15 residues. Trimming took 4 bases from V and 0 from J, leaving 13 bases between them. Here the CDR3 DNA reads TGCGCCAGCAGCAAACAGGGCTCGATGAACACTGAAGCTTTCTTT. It encodes CASSKQGSMNTEAFF.

The chain links TRBV18 to TRBJ2-1; maybe TRBD2 (6 bases). Trimming removed 3 bases from V and 9 bases from J, with 18 bases in between. Per germline, CDR1 KGHSH and CDR2 LQKENI. This CDR3 is built from 15 residues. The CDR3 loop is CASSPLRGDGGEQFF. CDR3 nucleotide sequence: TGTGCCAGCTCACCCCTCCGAGGGGACGGGGGTGAGCAGTTCTTC.

The CDR3 DNA is TGTGCCAGCAGTTACGGCACCGGTGAACATTCACCCCTCCACTTT. The encoded protein is CASSYGTGEHSPLHF. This rearrangement joins TRBV6-5 to TRBJ1-6; D is undetermined. V lost 2 bases, J lost 8 bases, and 13 bases lay in between. The CDR3 extends over 15 amino acids. The germline CDR1 and CDR2 sequences are MNHEY and SVGAGI.

This clonotype was counted ten times or more. The V gene is TRBV20-1, the J gene TRBJ2-1; D is uncertain. Trimming pared 5 bases from V and 8 bases from J, leaving 10 bases between. The CDR3 loop spans 11 amino acids. Germline-derived CDR1 and CDR2 are DFQATT and SNEGSKA (reference sequence). Written as DNA, the CDR3 is TGCAGTGCTGCCCCTCGGGATGAGCAGTTCTTC. Translated: CSAAPRDEQFF.